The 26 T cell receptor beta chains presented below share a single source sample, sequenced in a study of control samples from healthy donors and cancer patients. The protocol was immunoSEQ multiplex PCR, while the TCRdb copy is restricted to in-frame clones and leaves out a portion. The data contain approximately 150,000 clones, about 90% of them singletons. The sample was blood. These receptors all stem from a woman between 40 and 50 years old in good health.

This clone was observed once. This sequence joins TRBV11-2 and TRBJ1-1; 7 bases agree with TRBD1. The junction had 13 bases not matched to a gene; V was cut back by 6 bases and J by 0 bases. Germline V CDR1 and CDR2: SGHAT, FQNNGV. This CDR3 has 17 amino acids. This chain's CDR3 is CASRRHTRDSLNTEAFF. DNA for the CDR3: TGTGCCAGCAGAAGACATACCCGGGACAGCCTGAACACTGAAGCTTTCTTT.

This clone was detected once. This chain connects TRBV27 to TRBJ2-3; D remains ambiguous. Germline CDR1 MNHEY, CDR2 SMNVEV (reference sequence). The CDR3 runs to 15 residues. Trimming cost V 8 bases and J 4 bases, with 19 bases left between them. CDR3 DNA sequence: TGTGCCAGCTCCACTTCTCACCAAGGTGCAGATACGCAGTATTTT. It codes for CASSTSHQGADTQYF.

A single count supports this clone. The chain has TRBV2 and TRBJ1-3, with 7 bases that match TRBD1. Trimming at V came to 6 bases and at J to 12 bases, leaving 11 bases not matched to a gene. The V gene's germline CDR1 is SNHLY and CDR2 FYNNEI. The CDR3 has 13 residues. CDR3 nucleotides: TGTGCCAGCAGCGAATTCGACAGGGTTTACATATATTTT. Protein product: CASSEFDRVYIYF.

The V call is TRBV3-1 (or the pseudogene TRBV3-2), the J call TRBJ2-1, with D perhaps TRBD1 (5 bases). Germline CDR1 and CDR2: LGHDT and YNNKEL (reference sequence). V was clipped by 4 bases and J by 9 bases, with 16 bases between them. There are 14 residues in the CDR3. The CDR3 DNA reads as TGTGCCAGCAGCCTAACCAGGGTCGGTCCTGAGCAGTTCTTC. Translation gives CASSLTRVGPEQFF.

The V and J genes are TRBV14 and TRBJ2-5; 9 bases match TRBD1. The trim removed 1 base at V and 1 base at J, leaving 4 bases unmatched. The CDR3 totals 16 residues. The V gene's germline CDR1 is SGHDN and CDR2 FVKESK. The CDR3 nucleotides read TGTGCCAGCAGCCAAGCACAGGGGGCGACCCAAGAGACCCAGTACTTC. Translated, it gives CASSQAQGATQETQYF.

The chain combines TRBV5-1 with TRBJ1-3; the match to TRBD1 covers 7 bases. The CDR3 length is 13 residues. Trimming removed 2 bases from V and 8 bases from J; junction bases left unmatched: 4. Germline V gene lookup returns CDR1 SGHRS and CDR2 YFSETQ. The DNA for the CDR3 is TGCGCCAGCAGCTTACAGGGGTCGGACACCATATATTTT. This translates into CASSLQGSDTIYF.

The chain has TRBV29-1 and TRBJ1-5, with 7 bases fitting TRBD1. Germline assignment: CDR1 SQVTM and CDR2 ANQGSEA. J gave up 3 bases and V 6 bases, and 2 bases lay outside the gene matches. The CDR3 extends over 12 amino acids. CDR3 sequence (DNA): TGCAGCGTACAGGGGAACAATCAGCCCCAGCATTTT. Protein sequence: CSVQGNNQPQHF.

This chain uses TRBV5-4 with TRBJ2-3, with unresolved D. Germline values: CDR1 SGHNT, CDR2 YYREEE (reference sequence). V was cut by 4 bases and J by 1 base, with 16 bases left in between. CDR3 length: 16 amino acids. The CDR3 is CASSTPRAGGTDTQYF. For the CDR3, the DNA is TGTGCCAGCAGCACGCCAAGAGCCGGAGGCACAGATACGCAGTATTTT.

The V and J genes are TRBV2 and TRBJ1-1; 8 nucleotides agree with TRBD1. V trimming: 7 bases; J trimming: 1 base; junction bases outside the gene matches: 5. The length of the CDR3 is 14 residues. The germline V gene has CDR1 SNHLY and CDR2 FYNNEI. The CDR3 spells CASTWDRQNTEAFF. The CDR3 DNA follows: TGTGCCAGCACGTGGGACAGGCAGAACACTGAAGCTTTCTTT.

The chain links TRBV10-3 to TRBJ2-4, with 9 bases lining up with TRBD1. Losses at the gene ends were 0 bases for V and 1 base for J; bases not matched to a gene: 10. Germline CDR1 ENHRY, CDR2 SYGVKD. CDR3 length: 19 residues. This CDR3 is CAISESQQGASYAKNIQYF. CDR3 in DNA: TGTGCCATCAGTGAGTCGCAACAGGGGGCCTCGTATGCCAAAAACATTCAGTACTTC.

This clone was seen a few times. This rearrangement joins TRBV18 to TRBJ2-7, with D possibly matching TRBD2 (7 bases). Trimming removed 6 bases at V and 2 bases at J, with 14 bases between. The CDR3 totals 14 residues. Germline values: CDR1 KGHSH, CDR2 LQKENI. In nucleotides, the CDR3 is TGTGCCAGCTCGCCGGGGGGCTCCCCCTACGAGCAGTACTTC. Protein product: CASSPGGSPYEQYF.

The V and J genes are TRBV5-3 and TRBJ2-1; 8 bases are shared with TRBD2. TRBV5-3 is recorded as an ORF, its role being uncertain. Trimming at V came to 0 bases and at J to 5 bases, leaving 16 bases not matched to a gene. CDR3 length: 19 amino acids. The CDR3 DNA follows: TGTGCCAGAAGCTTGGTAGCGGGGCCTTTCGAGAGATTGGACAATGAGCAGTTCTTC. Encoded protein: CARSLVAGPFERLDNEQFF.

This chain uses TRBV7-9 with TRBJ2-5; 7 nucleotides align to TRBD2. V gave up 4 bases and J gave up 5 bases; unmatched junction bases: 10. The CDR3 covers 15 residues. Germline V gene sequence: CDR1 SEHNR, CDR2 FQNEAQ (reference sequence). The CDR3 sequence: CASSSVGLRAETQYF. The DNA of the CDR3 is TGTGCCAGCAGCTCAGTGGGACTAAGAGCGGAGACCCAGTACTTC.

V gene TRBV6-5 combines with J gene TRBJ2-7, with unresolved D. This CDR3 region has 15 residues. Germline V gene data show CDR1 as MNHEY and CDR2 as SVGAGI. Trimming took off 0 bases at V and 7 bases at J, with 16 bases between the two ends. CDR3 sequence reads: CASSYSNPRLGEQYF. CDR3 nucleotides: TGTGCCAGCAGTTACTCTAATCCCAGGTTGGGGGAGCAGTACTTC.

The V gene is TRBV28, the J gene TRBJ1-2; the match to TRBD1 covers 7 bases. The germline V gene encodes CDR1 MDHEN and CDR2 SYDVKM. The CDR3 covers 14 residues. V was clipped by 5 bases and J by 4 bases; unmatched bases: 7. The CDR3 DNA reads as TGTGCCAGCAGTCCGAACAGGGGAGCCTATGGCTACACCTTC. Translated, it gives CASSPNRGAYGYTF.

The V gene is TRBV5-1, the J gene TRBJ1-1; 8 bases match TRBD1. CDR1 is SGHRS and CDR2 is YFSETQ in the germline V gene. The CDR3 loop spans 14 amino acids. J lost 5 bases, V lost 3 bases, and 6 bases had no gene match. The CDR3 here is CASSWTGRGTEAFF. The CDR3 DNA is TGCGCCAGCAGCTGGACAGGGAGAGGAACTGAAGCTTTCTTT.

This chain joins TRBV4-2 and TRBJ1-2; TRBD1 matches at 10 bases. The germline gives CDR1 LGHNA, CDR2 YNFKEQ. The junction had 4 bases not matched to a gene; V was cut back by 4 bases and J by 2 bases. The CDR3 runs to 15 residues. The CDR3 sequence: CASSLPGQGNYGYTF. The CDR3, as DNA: TGTGCCAGCAGCCTGCCGGGACAGGGGAACTATGGCTACACCTTC.

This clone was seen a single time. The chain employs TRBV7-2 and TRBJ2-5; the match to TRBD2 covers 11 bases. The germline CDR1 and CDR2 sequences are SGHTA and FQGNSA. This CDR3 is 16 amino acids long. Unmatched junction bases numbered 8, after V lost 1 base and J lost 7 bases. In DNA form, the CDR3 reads TGTGCCAGCAGCTTAGAACTAGCGGGGGCGCGGGGGACCCAGTACTTC. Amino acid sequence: CASSLELAGARGTQYF.

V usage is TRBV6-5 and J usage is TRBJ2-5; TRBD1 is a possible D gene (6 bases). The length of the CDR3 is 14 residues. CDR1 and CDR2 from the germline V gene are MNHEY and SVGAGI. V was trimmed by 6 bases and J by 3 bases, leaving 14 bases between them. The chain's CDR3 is CASRRRTDEETQYF. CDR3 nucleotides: TGTGCCAGCAGACGGCGGACAGACGAAGAGACCCAGTACTTC.

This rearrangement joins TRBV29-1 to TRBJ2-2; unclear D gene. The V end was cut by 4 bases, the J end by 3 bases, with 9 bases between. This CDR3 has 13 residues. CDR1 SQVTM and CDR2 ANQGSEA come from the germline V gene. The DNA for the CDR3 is TGCAGCGTTGTCGGGCCGGACACCGGGGAGCTGTTTTTT. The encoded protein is CSVVGPDTGELFF.

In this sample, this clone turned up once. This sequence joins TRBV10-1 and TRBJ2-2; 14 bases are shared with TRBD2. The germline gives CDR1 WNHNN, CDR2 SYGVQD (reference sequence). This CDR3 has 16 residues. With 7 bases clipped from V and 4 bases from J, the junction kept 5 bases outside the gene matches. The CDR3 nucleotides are TGCGCCAGCACCGGGGGACTAGCGGGGGCCACCGGGGAGCTGTTTTTT. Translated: CASTGGLAGATGELFF.

DNA of the CDR3: TGTGCCAGCAGCTTGTTGGACGGGGGGGCCACAGATACGCAGTATTTT. Its translation is CASSLLDGGATDTQYF. The V and J genes are TRBV5-4 and TRBJ2-3, with 8 bases that match TRBD2. Germline loops: CDR1 SGHNT, CDR2 YYREEE (reference sequence). V shed 1 base and J 2 bases; nucleotides not matched to a gene: 6. The CDR3 totals 16 residues. The whole variable domain, remainder taken from reference TRBV5-4 and TRBJ2-3, is ETGVTQSPTHLIKTRGQQVTLRCSSQSGHNTVSWYQQALGQGPQFIFQYYREEENGRGNFPPRFSGLQFPNYSSELNVNALELDDSALYLCASSLLDGGATDTQYFGPGTRLTVL.

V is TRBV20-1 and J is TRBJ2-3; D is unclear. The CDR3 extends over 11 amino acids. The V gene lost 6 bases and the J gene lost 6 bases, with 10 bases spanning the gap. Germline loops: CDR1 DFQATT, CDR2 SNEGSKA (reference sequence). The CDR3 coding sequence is TGCAGTGCCCAAAAGGTGGATACGCAGTATTTT. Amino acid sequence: CSAQKVDTQYF.

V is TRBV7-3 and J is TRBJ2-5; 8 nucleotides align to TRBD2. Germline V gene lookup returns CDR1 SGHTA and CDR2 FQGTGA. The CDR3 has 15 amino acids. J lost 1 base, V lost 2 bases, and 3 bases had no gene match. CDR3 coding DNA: TGTGCCAGCAGCTTAGTAGCGGGGCTCCAAGAGACCCAGTACTTC. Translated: CASSLVAGLQETQYF. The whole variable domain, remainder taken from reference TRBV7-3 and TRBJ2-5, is GAGVSQTPSNKVTEKGKYVELRCDPISGHTALYWYRQSLGQGPEFLIYFQGTGAADDSGLPNDRFFAVRPEGSVSTLKIQRTERGDSAVYLCASSLVAGLQETQYFGPGTRLLVL.

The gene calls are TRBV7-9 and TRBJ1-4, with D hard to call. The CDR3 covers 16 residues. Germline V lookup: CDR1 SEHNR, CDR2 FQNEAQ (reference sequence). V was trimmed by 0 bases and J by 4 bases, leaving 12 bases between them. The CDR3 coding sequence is TGTGCCAGCAGCTTAGCCCTAGGACGGATTAATGAAAAACTGTTTTTT. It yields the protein CASSLALGRINEKLFF.

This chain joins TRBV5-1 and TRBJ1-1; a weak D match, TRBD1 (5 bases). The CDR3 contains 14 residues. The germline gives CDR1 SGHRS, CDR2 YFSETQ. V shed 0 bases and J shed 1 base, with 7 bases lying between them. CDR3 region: CASSLVTGNTEAFF. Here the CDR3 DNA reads TGCGCCAGCAGCTTGGTAACAGGGAACACTGAAGCTTTCTTT.